The 26 T cell receptor beta chains in this list originate from one sample, sequenced in a study of OX40 agonist ivuxolimab in advanced cancers. Sequenced by immunoSEQ multiplex PCR; TCRdb stores in-frame clones only, minus some. Of 53,000 or so clones in the sample, roughly 92% were seen once. Sequencing was performed on CD4+ or CD8+ T cells sorted from blood, taken in a trial of the OX40 agonist ivuxolimab. These receptors were taken from an adult with an advanced solid tumor such as melanoma, head and neck, liver or kidney cancer.

The chain links TRBV6-5 to TRBJ2-1; 7 bases line up with TRBD2. From germline, CDR1 is MNHEY and CDR2 SVGAGI. V lost 11 bases to trimming and J lost 7 bases; unmatched junction nucleotides: 14. The CDR3 sequence is 14 residues long. This CDR3 reads CAGGTTTYRNEQFF. CDR3 DNA: TGTGCCGGGGGGACTACTACTTATAGGAATGAGCAGTTCTTC.

The chain recombines TRBV14 with TRBJ2-7; 15 bases line up with TRBD2. This CDR3 contains 17 residues. J gave up 5 bases and V 5 bases, and 10 bases lay outside the gene matches. CDR1 is SGHDN, CDR2 FVKESK, per germline. The CDR3 reads CASSSFTGTSGRHEQYF. The CDR3 bases are TGTGCCAGCAGCTCCTTTACCGGGACTAGCGGGAGGCACGAGCAGTACTTC. Complete variable domain (other parts from reference TRBV14 and TRBJ2-7): EAGVTQFPSHSVIEKGQTVTLRCDPISGHDNLYWYRRVMGKEIKFLLHFVKESKQDESGMPNNRFLAERTGGTYSTLKVQPAELEDSGVYFCASSSFTGTSGRHEQYFGPGTRLTVT.

The chain links TRBV6-5 to TRBJ2-1; 7 nucleotides align to TRBD2. Unmatched junction bases numbered 2, after V lost 0 bases and J lost 6 bases. There are 14 residues in the CDR3. CDR1 is MNHEY and CDR2 is SVGAGI in the germline V gene. CDR3 loop: CASSYSGGINEQFF. The CDR3 DNA reads as TGTGCCAGCAGTTACTCGGGGGGGATCAATGAGCAGTTCTTC.

By proportion, this clone is medium-sized. This sequence joins TRBV7-2 and TRBJ1-2; no clear D gene. Trimming removed 2 bases from V and 2 bases from J, with 6 bases in between. Germline CDR1 and CDR2: SGHTA and FQGNSA. The CDR3 covers 13 residues. CDR3 bases: TGTGCCAGCAGCTTAACCGAAAACTATGGCTACACCTTC. Its translation is CASSLTENYGYTF. The whole variable domain, filled in from reference TRBV7-2 and TRBJ1-2, reads GAGVSQSPSNKVTEKGKDVELRCDPISGHTALYWYRQSLGQGLEFLIYFQGNSAPDKSGLPSDRFSAERTGGSVSTLTIQRTQQEDSAVYLCASSLTENYGYTFGSGTRLTVV.

The chain combines TRBV7-2 with TRBJ2-7, with 11 nucleotides matching TRBD2. Losses at the gene ends were 5 bases for V and 4 bases for J; bases not matched to a gene: 16. The length of the CDR3 is 18 residues. CDR1 and CDR2 (germline): SGHTA, FQGNSA. The CDR3 sequence: CASSPRTSGRIIGYEQYF. The CDR3 DNA reads as TGTGCCAGCAGCCCCCGCACTAGCGGGAGAATAATCGGTTACGAGCAGTACTTC.

This sequence joins TRBV2 and TRBJ2-1; possible D gene TRBD2, 6 bases. The germline gives CDR1 SNHLY, CDR2 FYNNEI. The CDR3 is 11 amino acids. Deletions cut 7 bases from V and 7 bases from J, with 8 bases between. The CDR3 spells CASIGGNEQFF. DNA for the CDR3: TGTGCCAGCATCGGAGGGAATGAGCAGTTCTTC.

The CDR3 reads CASSSLSGARLAPLYEQYF. The DNA for the CDR3 is TGTGCCAGCAGCTCCTTAAGCGGGGCCCGACTAGCGCCTTTGTACGAGCAGTACTTC. The rearrangement uses TRBV7-2 and TRBJ2-7, with 8 positions matching TRBD2. V was pared by 4 bases and J by 4 bases, with 21 bases of the junction left unmatched. Germline-derived CDR1 and CDR2 are SGHTA and FQGNSA. The CDR3 extends over 19 amino acids.

The chain employs TRBV4-2 and TRBJ2-7; TRBD2 is a possible D gene (5 bases). V lost 0 bases, J lost 0 bases, and 15 bases lay in between. In germline, CDR1 is LGHNA, CDR2 YNFKEQ. CDR3 length: 17 amino acids. CDR3 DNA: TGTGCCAGCAGCCAAGAAGGCCACGTAGGGAGCTCCTACGAGCAGTACTTC. It codes for CASSQEGHVGSSYEQYF.

The genes are TRBV10-3 and TRBJ2-7; maybe TRBD2 (5 bases). The CDR3 is made up of 12 amino acids. The ends were cut back, 2 bases at V and 6 bases at J, with 8 bases in the middle. In germline, CDR1 is ENHRY, CDR2 SYGVKD. The CDR3 region has the DNA TGTGCCATCAGTGAGAAAGAGGGCGAGCAGTACTTC. Translated: CAISEKEGEQYF.

This clone was recorded only once. This chain links TRBV7-6 with TRBJ2-1, with 8 bases matching TRBD2. The CDR3 has 13 residues. The germline V gene has CDR1 SGHVS and CDR2 FNYEAQ. V lost 3 bases, J lost 6 bases, and 1 base stayed unmatched. The CDR3, as DNA: TGTGCCAGCAGCTTGGGGACTAGCAATGAGCAGTTCTTC. It yields the protein CASSLGTSNEQFF. The complete variable domain, with remaining parts taken from reference TRBV7-6 and TRBJ2-1, reads GAGVSQSPRYKVTKRGQDVALRCDPISGHVSLYWYRQALGQGPEFLTYFNYEAQQDKSGLPNDRFSAERPEGSISTLTIQRTEQRDSAMYRCASSLGTSNEQFFGPGTRLTVL.

The genes are TRBV28 and TRBJ2-7, with TRBD2 as a possible D gene (5 bases). V lost 7 bases and J lost 5, with 21 bases in between. CDR3 length: 15 residues. Looked up from germline, CDR1 is MDHEN and CDR2 is SYDVKM. The CDR3 spells CASTISGKGWNEQYF. In DNA, the CDR3 is TGTGCCAGCACCATCAGCGGAAAGGGATGGAACGAGCAGTACTTC. Looking up the rest from reference TRBV28 and TRBJ2-7 gives the full variable domain: DVKVTQSSRYLVKRTGEKVFLECVQDMDHENMFWYRQDPGLGLRLIYFSYDVKMKEKGDIPEGYSVSREKKERFSLILESASTNQTSMYLCASTISGKGWNEQYFGPGTRLTVT.

The CDR3 region has the DNA TGTGCCAGCAGTAGCACCGAACCCGACAGGGACACTGAAGCTTTCTTT. This sequence encodes CASSSTEPDRDTEAFF. V usage is TRBV28 and J usage is TRBJ1-1, with TRBD1 matching over 7 bases. The CDR3 spans 16 residues. V lost 5 bases to trimming and J lost 3 bases; unmatched junction nucleotides: 12. Germline lookup yields CDR1 MDHEN and CDR2 SYDVKM.

V is TRBV6-6 and J is TRBJ2-7; 7 nucleotides match TRBD1. Trimming cost V 7 bases and J 3 bases; bases outside gene matches: 9. Germline V gene data show CDR1 as MNHNY and CDR2 as SVGAGI (reference sequence). The CDR3 loop spans 14 amino acids. CDR3 nucleotides: TGTGCCAGCACCCCCGGGACAGACTACTACGAGCAGTACTTC. This translates into CASTPGTDYYEQYF.

The rearrangement joins TRBV14 to TRBJ2-1; TRBD2 aligns across 9 bases. Trimming removed 4 bases from V and 8 bases from J; junction bases left unmatched: 6. This CDR3 contains 14 residues. Per the germline V gene, CDR1 is SGHDN and CDR2 is FVKESK. The CDR3, as DNA: TGTGCCAGCAGCCTGGCGGGAGGGTTGGATGAGCAGTTCTTC. It specifies CASSLAGGLDEQFF. The full variable domain, with the rest looked up from reference TRBV14 and TRBJ2-1, is EAGVTQFPSHSVIEKGQTVTLRCDPISGHDNLYWYRRVMGKEIKFLLHFVKESKQDESGMPNNRFLAERTGGTYSTLKVQPAELEDSGVYFCASSLAGGLDEQFFGPGTRLTVL.

V and J are TRBV21-1 and TRBJ1-1; TRBD1 is the table's D call and was not checked against the DNA. TRBV21-1 is described as a pseudogene. This CDR3 has 13 amino acids. CDR3 amino acids: CASSNSGPSEAFF. The CDR3 DNA reads as TGTGCCAGCAGCAATTCAGGCCCATCTGAAGCTTTCTTT.

The V call is TRBV13, the J call TRBJ2-1, with 10 bases that match TRBD2. The CDR3 is 17 residues long. CDR1 is PRHDT and CDR2 is FYEKMQ in the germline V gene (reference sequence). The J segment lost 4 bases and the V segment lost 5 bases, leaving 11 bases of the junction unmatched. For the CDR3, the DNA is TGTGCCAGCAGCCCGGGGCTAGCGGGAGTTTCTTACAATGAGCAGTTCTTC. It encodes CASSPGLAGVSYNEQFF.

The rearrangement links TRBV6-1 to TRBJ1-3; TRBD1 matches 7 bases. Trimming took 3 bases from V and 2 from J; bases not matched to a gene: 10. The CDR3 has 17 residues. Per the germline V gene, CDR1 is MNHNS and CDR2 is SASEGT. The DNA of the CDR3 is TGTGCCAGCAGTGAGACCGGGACAGTCTCTCCTGGAAACACCATATATTTT. Translated: CASSETGTVSPGNTIYF.

The V call is TRBV19, the J call TRBJ2-7; D is possibly TRBD2 (6 bases). The V gene's germline CDR1 is LNHDA and CDR2 SQIVND (reference sequence). This CDR3 comprises 15 residues. The V end was cut by 1 base, the J end by 0 bases, with 10 bases between. As DNA, the CDR3 is TGTGCCAGTAGTATAGGGGGACTTCTCTCCTACGAGCAGTACTTC. Its protein product is CASSIGGLLSYEQYF.

V usage is TRBV28 and J usage is TRBJ1-5, with a tentative D call TRBD1 (5 bases). Trimming removed 3 bases at V and 3 bases at J, with 12 bases between. The CDR3 contains 15 residues. Germline-derived CDR1 and CDR2 are MDHEN and SYDVKM. The CDR3 loop reads CASSFQGKYNQPQHF. The CDR3 DNA follows: TGTGCCAGCAGTTTCCAGGGCAAGTACAATCAGCCCCAGCATTTT.

This CDR3 is CASSFGGGIETQYF. The CDR3 DNA follows: TGTGCCAGCAGTTTCGGCGGAGGGATTGAGACCCAGTACTTC. The V gene is TRBV28, the J gene TRBJ2-5; D possibly corresponds to TRBD2 (6 bases). From germline, CDR1 is MDHEN and CDR2 SYDVKM. V shed 3 bases and J shed 5 bases, with 13 bases lying between them. The CDR3 is 14 residues long.

The genes are TRBV9 and TRBJ2-2; maybe TRBD1 (6 bases). Germline V lookup: CDR1 SGDLS, CDR2 YYNGEE. Trimming shortened V by 3 bases and J by 6 bases, and 6 bases separated the two germline ends. This CDR3 region has 12 residues. CDR3 in DNA: TGTGCCAGCAGCGAGGGGGCCGGGGAGCTGTTTTTT. The encoded protein is CASSEGAGELFF.

The chain combines TRBV5-5 with TRBJ2-7, with D unclear. Germline lookup yields CDR1 SGHKS and CDR2 YYEKEE (reference sequence). This CDR3 is 13 amino acids long. Trimming took off 2 bases at V and 3 bases at J, with 9 bases between the two ends. The CDR3 DNA is TGTGCCAGCAGCTTTTTTCACCGCTACGAGCAGTACTTC. It is translated as CASSFFHRYEQYF.

This clone was counted between two and nine times. CDR3 loop: CASSSGDGYTF. As DNA, the CDR3 is TGTGCCAGCAGTTCAGGTGATGGCTACACCTTC. The chain recombines TRBV27 with TRBJ1-2; D unresolved. V was pared by 4 bases and J by 6 bases, with 6 bases between. CDR1 MNHEY and CDR2 SMNVEV come from the germline V gene (reference sequence). The CDR3 totals 11 residues.

The chain has TRBV6-1 and TRBJ1-3; TRBD1 matches at 9 bases. CDR3 length: 15 residues. Germline V gene lookup returns CDR1 MNHNS and CDR2 SASEGT. V lost 6 bases and J lost 3; bases outside the gene matches: 6. CDR3 DNA sequence: TGTGCCAGCAGCGACGACAGGGGGTATGGAAACACCATATATTTT. Translating gives CASSDDRGYGNTIYF.

This chain uses TRBV28 with TRBJ1-1; D not resolved. Trimming stripped 6 bases from V and 3 bases from J, with 11 bases between. The length of the CDR3 is 13 residues. Germline CDR1 is MDHEN and CDR2 is SYDVKM. CDR3 region: CASRPAAHTEAFF. The CDR3 DNA follows: TGTGCCAGCAGACCGGCAGCCCACACTGAAGCTTTCTTT.

CDR3 DNA sequence: TGCGCCAGCAGCCAAGATCTCGAGAGTTTCTACGAGCAGTACTTC. Translation gives CASSQDLESFYEQYF. The chain employs TRBV4-3 and TRBJ2-7, with D unclear. The CDR3 has 15 residues. Trimming cost V 0 bases and J 3 bases, with 12 bases left between them. Germline CDR1 and CDR2: LGHNA and YSLEER.